This T cell receptor (beta chain) originates from a study of shared clonotypes between healthy human individuals. Study background: Participating donors consisted of two women and three men aged 18 to 49.

V was trimmed by 1 base and J by 3 bases, leaving 24 bases between them. The CDR3 is made up of 19 amino acids. Germline values: CDR1 MDHEN, CDR2 SYDVKM. In regard to this clone: Its matching antigen is unknown.

Positively selected for CCR7, the CD45RO-negative cells used as naive CD8 cells excluded terminally differentiated effector memory CD45RA+ cells. Using immunoSEQ multiplex PCR, the repertoire was profiled, and TCRdb retains in-frame clones only, with some absent. The data contain millions of clones, about 95% of them singletons. The study, taken as a whole, reports: Clonotype sharing across donors was expected to vary with sequencing depth. The four-donor shared clonotypes exceeded non-shared clonotypes in generation probability, with non-shared ones scoring lower. The study drew on few donors, limiting represented genetic and exposure-history diversity.

The receptor's source is a young man in good health. The sample comprised naive CD8+ T cells sorted from blood. This sequence joins TRBV28 and TRBJ1-1, with D possibly TRBD1 on 5 matching bases. The CDR3 spells CASSLSPGRDPRHDTEAFF. The CDR3 region has the DNA TGTGCCAGCAGTTTATCCCCGGGACGAGATCCCCGACACGACACTGAAGCTTTCTTT. The whole variable domain, remainder taken from reference TRBV28 and TRBJ1-1, is DVKVTQSSRYLVKRTGEKVFLECVQDMDHENMFWYRQDPGLGLRLIYFSYDVKMKEKGDIPEGYSVSREKKERFSLILESASTNQTSMYLCASSLSPGRDPRHDTEAFFGQGTRLTVV.